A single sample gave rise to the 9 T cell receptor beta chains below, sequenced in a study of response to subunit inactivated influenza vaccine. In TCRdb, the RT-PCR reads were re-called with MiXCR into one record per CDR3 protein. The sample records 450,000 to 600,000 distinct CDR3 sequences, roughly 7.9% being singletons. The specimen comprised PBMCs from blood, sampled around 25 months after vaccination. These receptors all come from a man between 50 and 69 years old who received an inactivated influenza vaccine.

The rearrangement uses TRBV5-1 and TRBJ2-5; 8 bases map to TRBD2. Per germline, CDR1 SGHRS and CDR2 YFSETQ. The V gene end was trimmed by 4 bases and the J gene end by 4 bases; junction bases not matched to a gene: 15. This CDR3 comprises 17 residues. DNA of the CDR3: TGCGCCAGCAGCAAAGGCGTCACTAGCGGACGGGCAGAGACCCAGTACTTC. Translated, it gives CASSKGVTSGRAETQYF.

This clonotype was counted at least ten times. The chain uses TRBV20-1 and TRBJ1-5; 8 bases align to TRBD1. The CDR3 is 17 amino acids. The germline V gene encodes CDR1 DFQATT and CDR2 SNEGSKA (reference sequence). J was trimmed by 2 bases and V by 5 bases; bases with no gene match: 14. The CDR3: CSALGQETIGGNQPQHF. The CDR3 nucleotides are TGCAGTGCTTTGGGACAGGAAACAATAGGAGGCAATCAGCCCCAGCATTTT.

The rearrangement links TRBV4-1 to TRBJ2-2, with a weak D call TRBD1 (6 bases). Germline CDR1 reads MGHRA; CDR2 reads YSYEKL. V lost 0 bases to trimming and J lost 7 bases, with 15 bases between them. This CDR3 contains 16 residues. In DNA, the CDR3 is TGCGCCAGCAGCCAAGATAAAGGGCTAGGGGGCGGGGAGCTGTTTTTT. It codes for CASSQDKGLGGGELFF.

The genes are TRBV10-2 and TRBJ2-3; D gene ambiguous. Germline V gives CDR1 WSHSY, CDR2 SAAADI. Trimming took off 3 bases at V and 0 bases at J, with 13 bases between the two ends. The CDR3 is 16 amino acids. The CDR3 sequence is CASSDWPTASTDTQYF. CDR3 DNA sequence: TGCGCCAGCAGTGATTGGCCAACCGCCAGCACAGATACGCAGTATTTT.

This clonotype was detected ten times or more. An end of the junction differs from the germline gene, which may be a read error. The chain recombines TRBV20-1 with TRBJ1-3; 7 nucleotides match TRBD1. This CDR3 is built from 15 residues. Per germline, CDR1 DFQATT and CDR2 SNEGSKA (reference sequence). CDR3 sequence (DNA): TGCAGTGCCAGAGGGGACAGCAGTCATGGAAACACCATATATTTT. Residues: CSARGDSSHGNTIYF.

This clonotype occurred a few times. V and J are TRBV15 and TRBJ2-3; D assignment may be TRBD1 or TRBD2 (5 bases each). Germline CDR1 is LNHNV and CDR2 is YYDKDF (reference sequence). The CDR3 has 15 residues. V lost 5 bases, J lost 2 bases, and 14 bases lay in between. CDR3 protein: CATSPGDLSTDTQYF. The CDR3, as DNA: TGTGCCACCAGCCCCGGGGACCTCTCCACAGATACGCAGTATTTT.

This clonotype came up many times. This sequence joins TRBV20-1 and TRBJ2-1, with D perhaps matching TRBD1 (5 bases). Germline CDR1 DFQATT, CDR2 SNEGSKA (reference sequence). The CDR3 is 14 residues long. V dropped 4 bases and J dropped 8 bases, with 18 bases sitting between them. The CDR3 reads CSAIYPGPQDEQFF. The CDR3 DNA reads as TGCAGTGCTATATACCCGGGCCCACAGGATGAGCAGTTCTTC.

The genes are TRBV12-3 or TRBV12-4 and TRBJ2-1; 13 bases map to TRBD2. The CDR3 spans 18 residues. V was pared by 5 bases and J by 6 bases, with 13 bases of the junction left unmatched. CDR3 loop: CASSRVPSGLAGANEQFF. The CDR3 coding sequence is TGTGCCAGCAGTCGAGTCCCTTCCGGACTAGCGGGGGCCAATGAGCAGTTCTTC.

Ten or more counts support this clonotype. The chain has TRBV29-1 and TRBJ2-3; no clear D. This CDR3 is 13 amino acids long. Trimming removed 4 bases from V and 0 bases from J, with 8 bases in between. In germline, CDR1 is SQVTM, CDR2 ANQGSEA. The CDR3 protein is CSVVLYSTDTQYF. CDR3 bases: TGCAGCGTTGTACTATATAGCACAGATACGCAGTATTTT.